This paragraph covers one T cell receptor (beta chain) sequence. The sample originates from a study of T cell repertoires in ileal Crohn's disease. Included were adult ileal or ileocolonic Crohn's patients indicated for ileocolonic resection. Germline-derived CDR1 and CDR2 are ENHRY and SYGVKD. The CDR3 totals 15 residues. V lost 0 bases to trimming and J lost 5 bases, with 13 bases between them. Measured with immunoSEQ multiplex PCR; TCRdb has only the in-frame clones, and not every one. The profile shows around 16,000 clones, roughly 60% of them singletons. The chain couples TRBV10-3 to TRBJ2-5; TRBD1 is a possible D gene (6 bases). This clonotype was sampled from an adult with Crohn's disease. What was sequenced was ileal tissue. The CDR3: CAISESTIRGETQYF. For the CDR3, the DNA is TGTGCCATCAGTGAGTCCACAATAAGGGGGGAGACCCAGTACTTC.